This T cell receptor beta chain stems from a study of T-cell reconstitution after alpha-beta-depleted transplantation in children. As it was prepared, the TCRbeta library received unique molecular identifiers. MiXCR, applied by TCRdb to the PCR reads, yields one record per CDR3 protein. The table lists roughly 500,000 distinct CDR3 sequences, about an eighth of them singletons. This clonotype was found a few times. This CDR3 contains 13 residues. Trimming removed 0 bases from V and 9 bases from J; junction bases left unmatched: 7. CDR1 and CDR2 (germline): DFQATT, SNEGSKA (reference sequence). This sequence was found in a human donor who donated a stem cell graft to a child with combined immunodeficiency. This specimen was PBMCs from the stem cell graft donor, taken from the stem cell graft. V gene TRBV20-1 combines with J gene TRBJ2-7; 8 nucleotides match TRBD2. This CDR3 is CSARDIGTRGQYF. The CDR3 DNA reads TGCAGTGCTAGAGATATCGGGACTAGAGGGCAGTACTTC.